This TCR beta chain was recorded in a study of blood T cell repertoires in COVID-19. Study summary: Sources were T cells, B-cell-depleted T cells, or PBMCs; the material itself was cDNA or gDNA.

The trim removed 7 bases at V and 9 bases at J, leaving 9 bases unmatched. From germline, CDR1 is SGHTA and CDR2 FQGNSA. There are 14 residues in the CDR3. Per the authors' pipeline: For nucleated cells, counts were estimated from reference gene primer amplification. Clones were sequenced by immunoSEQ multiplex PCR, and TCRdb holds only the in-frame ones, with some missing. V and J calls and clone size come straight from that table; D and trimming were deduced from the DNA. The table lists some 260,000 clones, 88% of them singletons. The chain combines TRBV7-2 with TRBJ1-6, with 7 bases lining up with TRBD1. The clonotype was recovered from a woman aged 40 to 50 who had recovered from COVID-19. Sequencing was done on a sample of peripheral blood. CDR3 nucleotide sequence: TGTGCCAGCAACCTCGACAGGGTGGCTTCACCCCTCCACTTT. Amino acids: CASNLDRVASPLHF.